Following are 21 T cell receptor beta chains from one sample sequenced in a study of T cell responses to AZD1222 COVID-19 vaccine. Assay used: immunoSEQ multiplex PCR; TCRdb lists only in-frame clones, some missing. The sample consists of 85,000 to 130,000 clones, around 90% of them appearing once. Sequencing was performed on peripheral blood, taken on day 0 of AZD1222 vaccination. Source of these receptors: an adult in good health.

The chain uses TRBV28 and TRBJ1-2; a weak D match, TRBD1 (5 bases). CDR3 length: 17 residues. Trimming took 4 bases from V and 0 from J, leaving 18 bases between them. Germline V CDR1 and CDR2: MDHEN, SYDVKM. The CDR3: CASSSSGDGSSNYGYTF. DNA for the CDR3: TGTGCCAGCAGTTCCTCCGGGGACGGAAGCTCTAACTATGGCTACACCTTC.

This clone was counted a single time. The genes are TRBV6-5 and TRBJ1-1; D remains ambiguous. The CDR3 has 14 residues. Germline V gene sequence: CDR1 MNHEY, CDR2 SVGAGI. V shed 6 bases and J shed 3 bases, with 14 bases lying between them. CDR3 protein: CASSFRPQYTEAFF. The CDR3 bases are TGTGCCAGCAGCTTCCGACCCCAGTACACTGAAGCTTTCTTT.

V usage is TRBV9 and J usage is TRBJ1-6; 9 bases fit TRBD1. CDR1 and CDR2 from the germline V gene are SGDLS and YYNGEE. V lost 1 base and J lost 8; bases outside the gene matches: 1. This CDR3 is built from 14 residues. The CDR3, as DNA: TGTGCCAGCAGCGTACGGGACAGGGATTCACCCCTCCACTTT. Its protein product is CASSVRDRDSPLHF.

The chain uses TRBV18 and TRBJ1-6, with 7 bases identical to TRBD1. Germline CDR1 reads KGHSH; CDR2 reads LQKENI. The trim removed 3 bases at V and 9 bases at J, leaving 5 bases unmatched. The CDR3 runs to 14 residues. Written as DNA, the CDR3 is TGTGCCAGCTCACCGGGACAGTTATCTTCACCCCTCCACTTT. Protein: CASSPGQLSSPLHF.

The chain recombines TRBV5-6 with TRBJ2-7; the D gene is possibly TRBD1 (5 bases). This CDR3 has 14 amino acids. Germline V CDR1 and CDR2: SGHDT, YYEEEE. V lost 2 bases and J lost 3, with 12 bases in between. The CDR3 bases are TGTGCCAGCAGCTTTGGGCAGGGTCGCTACGAGCAGTACTTC. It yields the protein CASSFGQGRYEQYF.

CDR3 sequence reads: CASSEGGGSQETQYF. In nucleotides, the CDR3 is TGTGCCAGCAGTGAAGGGGGGGGTAGCCAAGAGACCCAGTACTTC. V and J are TRBV2 and TRBJ2-5, with 7 bases lining up with TRBD2. The CDR3 loop spans 15 amino acids. In germline, CDR1 is SNHLY, CDR2 FYNNEI. The junction had 3 bases not matched to a gene; V was cut back by 1 base and J by 1 base.

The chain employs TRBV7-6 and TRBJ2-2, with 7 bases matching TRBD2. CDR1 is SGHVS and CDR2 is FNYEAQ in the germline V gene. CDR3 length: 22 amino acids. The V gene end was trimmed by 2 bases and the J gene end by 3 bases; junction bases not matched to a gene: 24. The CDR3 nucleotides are TGTGCCAGCAGCTTAAACCTCCCGAAGGCCCATCAGGGAGGGTGGTACACCGGGGAGCTGTTTTTT. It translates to CASSLNLPKAHQGGWYTGELFF.

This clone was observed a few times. CDR3 residues: CASSLMQDQPQHF. The CDR3 coding sequence is TGTGCCAGCAGCTTGATGCAAGATCAGCCCCAGCATTTT. The rearrangement joins TRBV11-2 to TRBJ1-5, with D unclear. CDR3 length: 13 amino acids. Trimming stripped 3 bases from V and 5 bases from J, with 8 bases between. CDR1 is SGHAT, CDR2 FQNNGV, per germline.

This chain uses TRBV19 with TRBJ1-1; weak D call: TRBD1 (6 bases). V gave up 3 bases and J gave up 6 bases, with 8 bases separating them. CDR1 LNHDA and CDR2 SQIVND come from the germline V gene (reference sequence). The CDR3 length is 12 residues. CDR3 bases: TGTGCCAGTAGTATGGGGGGGCCTGAAGCTTTCTTT. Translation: CASSMGGPEAFF.

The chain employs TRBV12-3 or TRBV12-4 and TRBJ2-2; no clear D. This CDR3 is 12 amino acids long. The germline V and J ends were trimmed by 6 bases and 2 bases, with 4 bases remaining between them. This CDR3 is CASRPNTGELFF. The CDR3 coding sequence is TGTGCCAGCAGGCCAAACACCGGGGAGCTGTTTTTT.

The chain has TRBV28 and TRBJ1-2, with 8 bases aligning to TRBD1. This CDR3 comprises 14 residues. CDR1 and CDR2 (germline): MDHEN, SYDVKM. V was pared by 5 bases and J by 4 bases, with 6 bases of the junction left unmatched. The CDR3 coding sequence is TGTGCCAGCAGTCCTCACGACAGGGGCTATGGCTACACCTTC. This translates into CASSPHDRGYGYTF.

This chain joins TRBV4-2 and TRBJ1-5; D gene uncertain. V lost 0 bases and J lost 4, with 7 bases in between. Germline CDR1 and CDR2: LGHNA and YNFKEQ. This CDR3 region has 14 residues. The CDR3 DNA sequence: TGTGCCAGCAGCCAAGAGTCCGATAATCAGCCCCAGCATTTT. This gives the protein CASSQESDNQPQHF.

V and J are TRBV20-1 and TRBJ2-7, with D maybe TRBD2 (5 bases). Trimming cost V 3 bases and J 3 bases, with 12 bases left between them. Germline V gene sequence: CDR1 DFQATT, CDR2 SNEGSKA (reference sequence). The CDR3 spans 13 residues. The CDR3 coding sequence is TGCAGTGCTAGTCCAGCGGCTTTCTACGAGCAGTACTTC. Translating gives CSASPAAFYEQYF.

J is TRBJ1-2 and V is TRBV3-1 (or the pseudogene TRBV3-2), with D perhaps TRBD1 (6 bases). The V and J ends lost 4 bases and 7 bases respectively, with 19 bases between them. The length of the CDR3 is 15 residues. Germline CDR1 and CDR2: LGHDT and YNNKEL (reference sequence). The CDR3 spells CASSPRLGGQAGYTF. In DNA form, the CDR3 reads TGTGCCAGCAGCCCTCGATTGGGGGGCCAGGCTGGCTACACCTTC.

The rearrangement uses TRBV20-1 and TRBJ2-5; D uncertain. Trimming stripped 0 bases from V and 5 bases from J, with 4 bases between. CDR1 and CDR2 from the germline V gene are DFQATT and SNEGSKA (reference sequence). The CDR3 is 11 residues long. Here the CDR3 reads CSAREFETQYF. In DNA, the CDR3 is TGCAGTGCTAGAGAATTCGAGACCCAGTACTTC.

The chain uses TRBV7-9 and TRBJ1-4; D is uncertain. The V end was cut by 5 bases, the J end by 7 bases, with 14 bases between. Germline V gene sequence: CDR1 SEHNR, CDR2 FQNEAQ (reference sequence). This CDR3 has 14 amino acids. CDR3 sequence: CASSQGEWGEKLFF. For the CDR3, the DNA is TGTGCCAGCAGCCAAGGAGAGTGGGGTGAAAAACTGTTTTTT.

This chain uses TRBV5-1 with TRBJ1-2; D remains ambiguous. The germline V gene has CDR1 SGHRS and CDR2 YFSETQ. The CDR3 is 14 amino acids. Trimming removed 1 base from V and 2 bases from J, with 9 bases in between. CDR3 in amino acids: CASSLRGSNYGYTF. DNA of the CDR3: TGCGCCAGCAGCTTGCGCGGGAGCAACTATGGCTACACCTTC.

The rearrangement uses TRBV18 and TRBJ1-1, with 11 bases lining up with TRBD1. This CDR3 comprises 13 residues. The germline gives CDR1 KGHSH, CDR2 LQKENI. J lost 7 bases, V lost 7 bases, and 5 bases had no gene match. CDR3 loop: CASCPGQGVEAFF. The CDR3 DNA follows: TGTGCCAGCTGTCCGGGACAGGGGGTTGAAGCTTTCTTT.

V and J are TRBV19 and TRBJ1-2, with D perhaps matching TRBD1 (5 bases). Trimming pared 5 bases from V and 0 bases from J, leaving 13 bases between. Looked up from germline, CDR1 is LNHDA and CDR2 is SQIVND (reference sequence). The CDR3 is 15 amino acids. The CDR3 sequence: CASSPVNRPNYGYTF. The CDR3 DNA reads TGTGCCAGTAGTCCGGTGAACAGGCCTAACTATGGCTACACCTTC. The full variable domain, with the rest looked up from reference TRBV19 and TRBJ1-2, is DGGITQSPKYLFRKEGQNVTLSCEQNLNHDAMYWYRQDPGQGLRLIYYSQIVNDFQKGDIAEGYSVSREKKESFPLTVTSAQKNPTAFYLCASSPVNRPNYGYTFGSGTRLTVV.

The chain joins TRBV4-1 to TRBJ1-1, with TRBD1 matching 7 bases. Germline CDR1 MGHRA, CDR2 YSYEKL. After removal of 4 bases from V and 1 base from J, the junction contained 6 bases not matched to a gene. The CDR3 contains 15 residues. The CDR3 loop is CASSPLGTANTEAFF. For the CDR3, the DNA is TGCGCCAGCAGCCCCCTCGGGACAGCGAACACTGAAGCTTTCTTT.

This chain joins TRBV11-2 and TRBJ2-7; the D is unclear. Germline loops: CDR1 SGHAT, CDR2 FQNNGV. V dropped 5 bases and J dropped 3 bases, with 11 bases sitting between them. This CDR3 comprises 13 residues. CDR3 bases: TGTGCCAGCAGCCCCGTTCTTGGCTACGAGCAGTACTTC. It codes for CASSPVLGYEQYF.